This T cell receptor beta chain emerged from a study of CD8+CD57+ T cells in acquired aplastic anemia. Across the whole study: An average of about 3.2 ug of DNA was obtained from sorted CD4+ and CD8+ cells.

The length of the CDR3 is 13 residues. Per germline, CDR1 LNHDA and CDR2 SQIVND (reference sequence). V shed 9 bases and J 5 bases; nucleotides not matched to a gene: 5. Patients picked for sequencing had shown CD8+CD57+ cell expansion detected by flow cytometry. Genomic DNA, the template, was used for profiling of the TCR beta VDJ and CDR3. TCRdb independently ran MiXCR on the reads; one entry per CDR3 protein. The sample has some 200,000 distinct CDR3 sequences, about half seen once. Study-wide points: Statistical testing detected no significant gap in CD8+ Simpson's diversity between patients and controls.

A word on this clonotype: Its antigen remains unidentified.

The sample taken for sequencing was sorted CD4+, CD8+, or CD8+CD57+ T cells (not recorded which) from PBMCs. The gene calls are TRBV19 and TRBJ1-1, with 11 bases aligning to TRBD1. The TCR originated in a human donor with aplastic anemia. This CDR3 is CASSDRGQTEAFF. CDR3 sequence (DNA): TGTGCCAGCTCGGACAGGGGGCAAACTGAAGCTTTCTTT.